Below are 8 T cell receptor beta chains sequenced from a single sample in a study of blood T cell repertoires in COVID-19. Data came from immunoSEQ multiplex PCR; TCRdb stores just in-frame clones and leaves some out. This sample has tens of thousands of clones, with 78% found just once. Sequencing input: peripheral blood. The receptors come from a human donor in a cohort sampled during active COVID-19.

The chain combines TRBV28 with TRBJ1-1; D not certain. Trimming pared 3 bases from V and 6 bases from J, leaving 8 bases between. This CDR3 comprises 12 residues. Per germline, CDR1 MDHEN and CDR2 SYDVKM. CDR3 protein: CASSLRFAEAFF. The CDR3 DNA reads as TGTGCCAGCAGTTTGAGGTTCGCTGAAGCTTTCTTT.

The gene calls are TRBV29-1 and TRBJ1-1; unclear D gene. CDR3 length equals 12 residues. Trimming removed 5 bases at V and 0 bases at J, with 7 bases between. CDR1 is SQVTM, CDR2 ANQGSEA, per germline. The CDR3 bases are TGCAGCGTTTGGGCTTTGAACACTGAAGCTTTCTTT. Translating it yields CSVWALNTEAFF.

The table lists this clone with many counts. V usage is TRBV11-3 and J usage is TRBJ2-7; D remains unclear. In germline, CDR1 is SGHNT, CDR2 YENEEA. This CDR3 is 13 amino acids long. The V and J ends lost 1 base and 1 base respectively, with 5 bases between them. The CDR3 loop reads CASSLVASYEQYV. As DNA, the CDR3 is TGTGCCAGCAGCTTAGTTGCGTCCTACGAGCAGTACGTC.

The CDR3, as DNA: TGTGCCAGCAGGTCCCTAGTGGGCAGCGGGAACACCATATATTTT. This gives the protein CASRSLVGSGNTIYF. This chain links TRBV6-5 with TRBJ1-3; the D is unclear. The CDR3 is made up of 15 amino acids. Germline V CDR1 and CDR2: MNHEY, SVGAGI. V lost 6 bases, J lost 7 bases, and 19 bases lay in between.

The DNA of the CDR3 is TGTGCCAGCAGGACGTCAGGACTTGGTCAGCCCCAGCATTTT. It specifies CASRTSGLGQPQHF. The chain has TRBV2 and TRBJ1-5; D gene unclear. The V gene lost 6 bases and the J gene lost 6 bases, with 15 bases spanning the gap. This CDR3 has 14 residues. Germline assignment: CDR1 SNHLY and CDR2 FYNNEI.

This chain connects TRBV6-5 to TRBJ2-5, with D possibly being TRBD1 (5 bases). Trimming took off 6 bases at V and 0 bases at J, with 8 bases between the two ends. The CDR3 consists of 13 residues. CDR1 and CDR2 (germline): MNHEY, SVGAGI. CDR3 sequence (DNA): TGTGCCAGCAGGACAGAGTACCAAGAGACCCAGTACTTC. Protein sequence: CASRTEYQETQYF.

The V call is TRBV9, the J call TRBJ1-4; no clear D gene. V lost 3 bases, J lost 8 bases, and 14 bases lay in between. Germline V gene sequence: CDR1 SGDLS, CDR2 YYNGEE. This CDR3 comprises 14 residues. The CDR3 here is CASSASDGAEKLFF. DNA for the CDR3: TGTGCCAGCAGCGCCTCTGATGGAGCGGAAAAACTGTTTTTT.

This chain's CDR3 is CASSVDDTSGLPTGELFF. CDR3 coding DNA: TGTGCCAGCAGCGTAGACGACACTAGCGGGTTGCCCACCGGGGAGCTGTTTTTT. The V and J genes are TRBV9 and TRBJ2-2, with 9 bases identical to TRBD2. The V and J ends lost 0 bases and 4 bases, in that order; junction bases with no gene match: 10. The length of the CDR3 is 18 residues. Per germline, CDR1 SGDLS and CDR2 YYNGEE.